A single sample gave rise to the 15 T cell receptor beta chains below, sequenced in a study of T cell responses to AZD1222 COVID-19 vaccine. Clones were read by immunoSEQ multiplex PCR, and TCRdb kept only the in-frame ones, dropping some. The data show 57,000 or so clones, 70% to 80% seen once. The starting material was peripheral blood, obtained 28 days after the second AZD1222 dose. All receptors derive from an adult who received the AZD1222 COVID-19 vaccine.

This chain connects TRBV10-2 to TRBJ1-3, with D unresolved. Trimming cost V 2 bases and J 4 bases, with 9 bases left between them. The CDR3 has 14 amino acids. Germline CDR1 WSHSY, CDR2 SAAADI. DNA of the CDR3: TGCGCCAGCAGTGAGGCCGGGCCAGGAAACACCATATATTTT. Amino acid sequence: CASSEAGPGNTIYF.

V gene TRBV7-9 combines with J gene TRBJ1-6; no clear D. Germline V lookup: CDR1 SEHNR, CDR2 FQNEAQ (reference sequence). V gave up 5 bases and J gave up 7 bases, with 15 bases separating them. The CDR3 sequence is 15 residues long. CDR3: CASSPLAGANSPLHF. The CDR3 DNA follows: TGTGCCAGCAGCCCCCTGGCAGGCGCAAATTCACCCCTCCACTTT. Variable domain in full (rest from reference TRBV7-9 and TRBJ1-6): DTGVSQNPRHKITKRGQNVTFRCDPISEHNRLYWYRQTLGQGPEFLTYFQNEAQLEKSRLLSDRFSAERPKGSFSTLEIQRTEQGDSAMYLCASSPLAGANSPLHFGNGTRLTVT.

The chain carries TRBV7-9 and TRBJ2-1; 9 nucleotides line up with TRBD2. CDR1 is SEHNR, CDR2 FQNEAQ, per germline (reference sequence). This CDR3 comprises 17 residues. With 1 base clipped from V and 5 bases from J, the junction kept 9 bases outside the gene matches. CDR3 residues: CASSLVASGGFNNEQFF. The CDR3 DNA sequence: TGTGCCAGCAGCTTAGTAGCGAGCGGGGGGTTCAACAATGAGCAGTTCTTC.

A single count supports this clone. The chain combines TRBV18 with TRBJ1-2, with D maybe TRBD1 (6 bases). The CDR3 spans 14 residues. Germline V gives CDR1 KGHSH, CDR2 LQKENI. The germline V and J ends were trimmed by 3 bases and 5 bases, with 13 bases remaining between them. This CDR3 is CASSPEGGRYGYTF. The CDR3 nucleotides read TGTGCCAGCTCACCCGAGGGGGGGCGGTATGGCTACACCTTC.

V and J are TRBV18 and TRBJ2-3; TRBD2 matches at 8 bases. The CDR3 totals 15 residues. Germline V gives CDR1 KGHSH, CDR2 LQKENI. Trimming cost V 0 bases and J 3 bases; bases outside gene matches: 2. The CDR3 nucleotides read TGTGCCAGCTCACCACCGAGCGGGGGAACAGATACGCAGTATTTT. As protein: CASSPPSGGTDTQYF.

The rearrangement links TRBV27 to TRBJ1-1; a weak D match, TRBD1 (6 bases). V lost 1 base and J 6 bases, leaving 9 bases between the germline ends. The CDR3 is 13 residues long. Germline CDR1 and CDR2: MNHEY and SMNVEV (reference sequence). The CDR3 DNA is TGTGCCAGCAGTTTATGGGGGGCTGCTGAAGCTTTCTTT. Translation gives CASSLWGAAEAFF.

The genes are TRBV4-2 and TRBJ2-7; 7 bases map to TRBD1. The CDR3 covers 15 residues. CDR1 and CDR2 (germline): LGHNA, YNFKEQ. The ends lost 0 bases at V and 1 base at J; junction bases unmatched: 3. The CDR3 region has the DNA TGTGCCAGCAGCCAAGAGTTGACAGGGTCCTACGAGCAGTACTTC. It specifies CASSQELTGSYEQYF.

This chain connects TRBV5-1 to TRBJ2-1; 15 bases align to TRBD2. V lost 0 bases, J lost 9 bases, and 7 bases stayed unmatched. Germline V gene lookup returns CDR1 SGHRS and CDR2 YFSETQ. The CDR3 is 17 residues long. This chain's CDR3 is CASSLAPPGLAGGEQFF. CDR3 sequence (DNA): TGCGCCAGCAGCTTGGCCCCACCGGGACTAGCGGGGGGTGAGCAGTTCTTC. The full variable domain, with the rest looked up from reference TRBV5-1 and TRBJ2-1, is KAGVTQTPRYLIKTRGQQVTLSCSPISGHRSVSWYQQTPGQGLQFLFEYFSETQRNKGNFPGRFSGRQFSNSRSEMNVSTLELGDSALYLCASSLAPPGLAGGEQFFGPGTRLTVL.

The rearrangement links TRBV4-2 to TRBJ1-4; no firm D call. V was shortened by 3 bases and J by 0 bases, with 11 bases between the two germline ends. This CDR3 contains 16 residues. Germline V lookup: CDR1 LGHNA, CDR2 YNFKEQ. The CDR3 bases are TGTGCCAGCAGCCAGGCTGACGGTTCAACTAATGAAAAACTGTTTTTT. It yields the protein CASSQADGSTNEKLFF.

Turning to this clone: Other DNA sequences in the same sample also yield this CDR3. CDR3 bases: TGTGCCAGCAGTTACTCTGGCGGGAATCAGCCCCAGCATTTT. Its protein product is CASSYSGGNQPQHF. The chain links TRBV6-5 to TRBJ1-5; D uncertain. V was cut by 0 bases and J by 4 bases, with 7 bases left in between. Per germline, CDR1 MNHEY and CDR2 SVGAGI. The CDR3 contains 14 residues.

The chain uses TRBV10-1 and TRBJ1-1, with unresolved D. V was cut by 3 bases and J by 2 bases, with 7 bases left in between. The CDR3 sequence is 13 residues long. CDR1 is WNHNN, CDR2 SYGVQD, per germline (reference sequence). DNA for the CDR3: TGCGCCAGCAGTGACCCTGACAACACTGAAGCTTTCTTT. It specifies CASSDPDNTEAFF.

This rearrangement joins TRBV4-2 to TRBJ2-1; 10 bases align to TRBD2. J lost 7 bases, V lost 1 base, and 10 bases had no gene match. The germline V gene has CDR1 LGHNA and CDR2 YNFKEQ. This CDR3 has 17 amino acids. The CDR3 DNA reads TGTGCCAGCAGCCAAGCCGAACTAGCGGGGTTTGGAAATGAGCAGTTCTTC. This gives the protein CASSQAELAGFGNEQFF.

This chain connects TRBV4-2 to TRBJ2-2; 7 nucleotides match TRBD2. V lost 1 base, J lost 0 bases, and 11 bases stayed unmatched. Germline assignment: CDR1 LGHNA and CDR2 YNFKEQ. The CDR3 is 19 amino acids. CDR3 region: CASSQVLSVLAANTGELFF. The CDR3 nucleotides read TGTGCCAGCAGCCAAGTTCTATCCGTCCTAGCGGCGAACACCGGGGAGCTGTTTTTT.

V gene TRBV19 combines with J gene TRBJ1-2, with D perhaps TRBD1 (6 bases). There are 16 residues in the CDR3. Trimming stripped 4 bases from V and 7 bases from J, with 22 bases between. Germline V CDR1 and CDR2: LNHDA, SQIVND (reference sequence). The CDR3 nucleotides read TGTGCCAGTAGTACGCACCTCTCACAGGGAGGTGGTGGCTACACCTTC. Its protein product is CASSTHLSQGGGGYTF.

This chain joins TRBV2 and TRBJ1-4, with TRBD1 matching over 7 bases. The CDR3 is 15 amino acids. Germline V gene lookup returns CDR1 SNHLY and CDR2 FYNNEI. V lost 2 bases to trimming and J lost 7 bases; unmatched junction nucleotides: 7. As DNA, the CDR3 is TGTGCCAGCAGTGAATATCAGTCAGGGGGTGAAAAACTGTTTTTT. It yields the protein CASSEYQSGGEKLFF.